Listed below are T cell receptor beta chains from one sample, sequenced in a study of blood T cell repertoires in COVID-19. Only in-frame clones appear in the TCRdb table, and some are missing; sequencing was by immunoSEQ multiplex PCR. The table shows more than 35,000 clones, with roughly 91% occurring only once. The sequencing input was peripheral blood. These receptors were collected from a human donor in a cohort sampled during active COVID-19. CDR3s include the opening cysteine and the closing phenylalanine or tryptophan. D genes are given only for firm matches. Not every row has a clone size; where given, it reads once, few, many or a size class.

clone size	V gene	D gene	J gene	CDR3 protein	CDR3 DNA
.	TRBV12-3/TRBV12-4	.	TRBJ2-1	CASSSSFNEQFF	TGTGCCAGCAGTTCCTCGTTCAATGAGCAGTTCTTC
.	TRBV7-9	TRBD1	TRBJ1-1	CASSLATGVLNTEAFF	TGTGCCAGCAGCTTAGCCACAGGGGTTTTGAACACTGAAGCTTTCTTT
.	TRBV5-1	.	TRBJ2-7	CASSLSPGKDEQYF	TGCGCCAGCAGCTTGAGTCCGGGAAAAGACGAGCAGTACTTC
once	TRBV7-3	.	TRBJ1-2	CASSPRDSPRAYGYTF	TGTGCCAGCAGCCCAAGGGACTCCCCGAGAGCCTATGGCTACACCTTC
.	TRBV5-6	.	TRBJ1-5	CASSLGQPYSNQPQHF	TGTGCCAGCAGCTTGGGACAGCCTTATAGCAATCAGCCCCAGCATTTT
.	TRBV3-1/TRBV3-2	.	TRBJ1-1	CASSQDFGVGGIAFF	TGTGCCAGCAGCCAAGACTTTGGGGTTGGGGGGATAGCTTTCTTT
.	TRBV28	.	TRBJ2-7	CASSLGGRQGSNEQYF	TGTGCCAGCAGTTTGGGGGGGCGGCAGGGGTCCAACGAGCAGTACTTC
.	TRBV24-1	TRBD2	TRBJ2-3	CATSDTSGRGTDTQYF	TGTGCCACCAGTGATACTAGCGGGAGAGGCACAGATACGCAGTATTTT
.	TRBV6-5	.	TRBJ2-7	CASSFDREQYF	TGTGCCAGCAGTTTCGACAGGGAGCAGTACTTC
.	TRBV6-5	TRBD2	TRBJ2-5	CARLAGGGYQETQYF	TGTGCCAGACTAGCGGGAGGTGGGTACCAAGAGACCCAGTACTTC
.	TRBV7-9	.	TRBJ2-1	CASSLGGRGNEQFF	TGTGCCAGCAGCTTAGGTGGGAGGGGGAATGAGCAGTTCTTC
.	TRBV12-3/TRBV12-4	.	TRBJ2-1	CASSLDGDEQFF	TGTGCCAGCAGTTTAGACGGGGATGAGCAGTTCTTC
.	TRBV11-3	.	TRBJ2-7	CASRRSQGSYEQYF	TGTGCCAGCAGGCGGAGTCAAGGATCCTACGAGCAGTACTTC
once	TRBV7-2	TRBD1	TRBJ2-6	CASSPTGGSGANVLTF	TGTGCCAGCAGCCCGACAGGGGGGTCTGGGGCCAACGTCCTGACTTTC
.	TRBV27	.	TRBJ1-2	CASSTGPNPNYGYTF	TGTGCCAGCAGTACAGGACCGAACCCTAACTATGGCTACACCTTC
.	TRBV28	TRBD2	TRBJ2-5	CASSPSKKREVQETQYF	TGTGCCAGCAGTCCCTCGAAGAAGCGGGAGGTACAAGAGACCCAGTACTTC
.	TRBV11-3	.	TRBJ2-5	CASSLSSVVPQETQYF	TGTGCCAGCAGCTTGTCGTCCGTAGTTCCTCAAGAGACCCAGTACTTC
.	TRBV24-1	TRBD1	TRBJ2-1	CATSESLGQGVYNEQFF	TGTGCCACCAGTGAGAGCTTAGGACAGGGAGTCTACAATGAGCAGTTCTTC
.	TRBV15	TRBD2	TRBJ2-1	CATSREVLAGVYNEQFF	TGTGCCACCAGCAGAGAGGTCCTAGCGGGAGTCTACAATGAGCAGTTCTTC
.	TRBV6-6	TRBD1	TRBJ1-2	CASSYRDRVGYTF	TGTGCCAGCAGTTACAGGGACAGGGTGGGCTACACCTTC
.	TRBV7-9	.	TRBJ2-7	CASSGIGAYEQYF	TGTGCCAGCAGCGGTATCGGGGCCTACGAGCAGTACTTC
.	TRBV27	TRBD1	TRBJ2-7	CASSSLEWDRAYEQYF	TGTGCCAGCAGTTCCCTCGAATGGGACAGGGCCTACGAGCAGTACTTC
.	TRBV28	TRBD2	TRBJ2-1	CASSTYGLAGFLKRNEQFF	TGTGCCAGCAGCACCTACGGACTAGCGGGATTCCTGAAACGCAATGAGCAGTTCTTC
.	TRBV18	.	TRBJ2-7	CASSPDTVYEQYF	TGTGCCAGCTCCCCCGACACGGTCTACGAGCAGTACTTC
.	TRBV18	TRBD2	TRBJ2-7	CASSPPVGGGSDEQYF	TGTGCCAGCTCACCACCTGTCGGCGGGGGTTCCGACGAGCAGTACTTC
.	TRBV2	.	TRBJ1-3	CASSWTLNSGNTIYF	TGTGCCAGCAGTTGGACATTGAACTCTGGAAACACCATATATTTT
.	TRBV5-1	.	TRBJ1-6	CASSSELLLNSPLHF	TGCGCCAGCAGCTCGGAGCTTCTCCTCAATTCACCCCTCCACTTT
.	TRBV7-8	.	TRBJ1-5	CASSLVPAGYGSNQPQHF	TGTGCCAGCAGCTTAGTTCCGGCGGGGTATGGTAGCAATCAGCCCCAGCATTTT
.	TRBV28	.	TRBJ2-1	CAPTPRGNEQFF	TGTGCCCCAACCCCTCGAGGCAATGAGCAGTTCTTC
.	TRBV6-2/TRBV6-3	.	TRBJ2-3	CASSLTTFTDTQYF	TGTGCCAGCAGTTTAACAACCTTCACAGATACGCAGTATTTT
.	TRBV19	.	TRBJ2-1	CASSITGGGNNEQFF	TGTGCCAGTAGTATCACAGGGGGGGGGAACAATGAGCAGTTCTTC
.	TRBV6-4	TRBD1	TRBJ2-2	CASSPGQSTGELFF	TGTGCCAGCAGTCCGGGACAGAGCACCGGGGAGCTGTTTTTT